The 9 T cell receptor beta chains listed next were all sequenced from one sample in a study of blood T cell repertoires in COVID-19. Assay: immunoSEQ multiplex PCR; the TCRdb copy retains only in-frame clones and omits some. The top ten hold 3% to 4.5% of the sample, which has tens of thousands of clones, around 89% seen once. Sequencing was done on a sample of peripheral blood. These receptors came from a human donor in a cohort sampled during active COVID-19.

This chain joins TRBV7-2 and TRBJ2-6; D ambiguous. Germline CDR1 reads SGHTA; CDR2 reads FQGNSA. With 7 bases removed from V and 2 bases from J, the gap between germline ends came to 12 bases. The CDR3 length is 15 residues. CDR3 protein: CASTSRQAGANVLTF. In DNA, the CDR3 is TGTGCCAGCACCTCCAGACAAGCTGGGGCCAACGTCCTGACTTTC.

The chain joins TRBV5-1 to TRBJ1-1; 12 positions agree with TRBD1. Trimming at V came to 3 bases and at J to 1 base, leaving 7 bases not matched to a gene. CDR1 SGHRS and CDR2 YFSETQ come from the germline V gene. The CDR3 extends over 17 amino acids. DNA of the CDR3: TGCGCCAGCAGCTGGGCGGGACAGGGGGCTTCGAACACTGAAGCTTTCTTT. Amino acid sequence: CASSWAGQGASNTEAFF. Together with reference TRBV5-1 and TRBJ1-1, the CDR3 gives the full variable domain: KAGVTQTPRYLIKTRGQQVTLSCSPISGHRSVSWYQQTPGQGLQFLFEYFSETQRNKGNFPGRFSGRQFSNSRSEMNVSTLELGDSALYLCASSWAGQGASNTEAFFGQGTRLTVV.

The rearrangement uses TRBV9 and TRBJ2-7; 10 bases map to TRBD1. CDR1 is SGDLS, CDR2 YYNGEE, per germline. After removal of 3 bases from V and 5 bases from J, the junction contained 8 bases not matched to a gene. The CDR3 length is 15 residues. The CDR3 DNA sequence: TGTGCCAGCAGCGAATACGGGACAGGGGTGGACGAGCAGTACTTC. Amino acids: CASSEYGTGVDEQYF.

The rearrangement links TRBV27 to TRBJ1-5; maybe TRBD1 (6 bases). V was shortened by 5 bases and J by 5 bases, with 22 bases between the two germline ends. CDR1 and CDR2 from the germline V gene are MNHEY and SMNVEV (reference sequence). The CDR3 has 17 residues. This CDR3 is CASSPTGFSPYDQPQHF. CDR3 in DNA: TGTGCCAGCAGTCCGACAGGTTTTTCACCTTATGATCAGCCCCAGCATTTT.

The CDR3 is CSVETGTPYNEQFF. As DNA, the CDR3 is TGCAGCGTTGAAACGGGGACTCCCTACAATGAGCAGTTCTTC. This chain joins TRBV29-1 and TRBJ2-1; TRBD2 might be the D (6 bases). Germline CDR1 reads SQVTM; CDR2 reads ANQGSEA. CDR3 length equals 14 residues. The V end was cut by 2 bases, the J end by 2 bases, with 10 bases between.

The chain has TRBV28 and TRBJ2-6; weak D call: TRBD1 (6 bases). This CDR3 contains 15 residues. Germline loops: CDR1 MDHEN, CDR2 SYDVKM. Trimming removed 5 bases at V and 2 bases at J, with 10 bases between. In DNA form, the CDR3 reads TGTGCCAGCAGTAGGACAGTGGCTGGGGCCAACGTCCTGACTTTC. Translating gives CASSRTVAGANVLTF.

This chain uses TRBV6-4 with TRBJ2-1; the match to TRBD2 covers 11 bases. Germline-derived CDR1 and CDR2 are MRHNA and SNTAGT. The CDR3 is 14 amino acids. Unmatched junction bases numbered 2, after V lost 2 bases and J lost 8 bases. The CDR3 DNA reads as TGTGCCAGCAGTGACAGTAGCGGGAGGGATGAGCAGTTCTTC. It codes for CASSDSSGRDEQFF.

In its sample, this clone was seen a few times. The CDR3 coding sequence is TGTGCCAGCAGTGAGCGGACAGGGTGGAATTCACCCCTCCACTTT. Translated: CASSERTGWNSPLHF. The chain combines TRBV25-1 with TRBJ1-6, with 8 bases lining up with TRBD1. This CDR3 region has 15 residues. J was trimmed by 7 bases and V by 3 bases; bases with no gene match: 5. Germline lookup yields CDR1 MGHDK and CDR2 SYGVNS. The whole variable domain, filled in from reference TRBV25-1 and TRBJ1-6, reads EADIYQTPRYLVIGTGKKITLECSQTMGHDKMYWYQQDPGMELHLIHYSYGVNSTEKGDLSSESTVSRIRTEHFPLTLESARPSHTSQYLCASSERTGWNSPLHFGNGTRLTVT.

The V gene is TRBV5-1, the J gene TRBJ1-2; D gene ambiguous. The germline V gene has CDR1 SGHRS and CDR2 YFSETQ. The V end lost 3 bases, the J end lost 5 bases, and 11 bases lay between the germline ends. This CDR3 has 13 residues. CDR3 sequence: CASSWETGYGYTF. The CDR3 bases are TGCGCCAGCAGCTGGGAGACTGGATATGGCTACACCTTC.